The 11 T cell receptor beta chains below come from one sample, sequenced in a study of blood T cell repertoires in COVID-19. Sequencing was performed with immunoSEQ multiplex PCR; in TCRdb, only in-frame clones are kept and a portion is missing. The data contain fewer than 450,000 clones, 87% of them singletons. The sample consisted of PBMCs or T cells enriched from blood (not recorded which). These receptors came from a woman aged 30 to 39 who had recovered from COVID-19.

The V and J genes are TRBV20-1 and TRBJ1-5, with TRBD1 as a possible D gene (5 bases). CDR3 length: 10 residues. Trimming removed 5 bases at V and 11 bases at J, with 10 bases between. Germline V gene lookup returns CDR1 DFQATT and CDR2 SNEGSKA (reference sequence). Here the CDR3 reads CSALGGAQHF. The DNA for the CDR3 is TGCAGTGCTTTGGGGGGTGCCCAGCATTTT.

The chain carries TRBV19 and TRBJ1-5, with D possibly matching TRBD1 (6 bases). The germline gives CDR1 LNHDA, CDR2 SQIVND (reference sequence). The CDR3 extends over 14 amino acids. V was cut by 3 bases and J by 1 base, with 7 bases left in between. DNA for the CDR3: TGTGCCAGTAGTATCACAGGGAGCAATCAGCCCCAGCATTTT. Encoded protein: CASSITGSNQPQHF. Combining the CDR3 with reference TRBV19 and TRBJ1-5 gives the whole variable domain DGGITQSPKYLFRKEGQNVTLSCEQNLNHDAMYWYRQDPGQGLRLIYYSQIVNDFQKGDIAEGYSVSREKKESFPLTVTSAQKNPTAFYLCASSITGSNQPQHFGDGTRLSIL.

The chain recombines TRBV19 with TRBJ2-1, with 7 bases fitting TRBD1. Germline loops: CDR1 LNHDA, CDR2 SQIVND (reference sequence). With 3 bases clipped from V and 9 bases from J, the junction kept 11 bases outside the gene matches. The CDR3 has 15 amino acids. The CDR3 reads CASSIDREKSPEQFF. In DNA form, the CDR3 reads TGTGCCAGTAGTATCGACAGGGAAAAGAGTCCTGAGCAGTTCTTC.

Comment on this clone: Different DNA sequences within this sample yield the same CDR3. The genes are TRBV19 and TRBJ1-5; 11 nucleotides match TRBD1. Germline V gives CDR1 LNHDA, CDR2 SQIVND (reference sequence). J gave up 6 bases and V 3 bases, and 4 bases lay outside the gene matches. This CDR3 is 15 amino acids long. The CDR3 nucleotides are TGTGCCAGTAGTATTGGGACAGGGGGAATTCAGCCCCAGCATTTT. This sequence encodes CASSIGTGGIQPQHF.

The V call is TRBV5-8, the J call TRBJ1-3; no firm D call. The CDR3 runs to 17 residues. The V and J ends lost 4 bases and 1 base respectively, with 18 bases between them. Germline loops: CDR1 SGHTS, CDR2 YDEGEE. The CDR3 region is CASSRPLATPSGNTIYF. CDR3 coding DNA: TGTGCCAGCAGCCGTCCCCTAGCAACCCCTTCTGGAAACACCATATATTTT. The full variable domain, its missing parts supplied by reference TRBV5-8 and TRBJ1-3, is EAGVTQSPTHLIKTRGQQATLRCSPISGHTSVYWYQQALGLGLQFLLWYDEGEERNRGNFPPRFSGRQFPNYSSELNVNALELEDSALYLCASSRPLATPSGNTIYFGEGSWLTVV.

Points on this clone: Other DNA sequences in the sample encode the same CDR3. The chain couples TRBV28 to TRBJ1-3; perhaps TRBD1 as D (6 bases). The V end lost 5 bases, the J end lost 4 bases, and 12 bases lay between the germline ends. The CDR3 is made up of 14 amino acids. Germline V lookup: CDR1 MDHEN, CDR2 SYDVKM. The chain's CDR3 is CASSPGTLGNTIYF. In DNA, the CDR3 is TGTGCCAGCAGTCCTGGGACATTGGGAAACACCATATATTTT.

A remark on this clone: Other DNA sequences of this sample code for an identical CDR3. V usage is TRBV4-2 and J usage is TRBJ2-7; TRBD1 agrees at 7 bases. The V and J ends lost 2 bases and 3 bases, in that order; junction bases with no gene match: 7. The CDR3 covers 15 residues. Germline CDR1 LGHNA, CDR2 YNFKEQ. DNA for the CDR3: TGTGCCAGCAGCCAACAATCGACAGGGAGCTACGAGCAGTACTTC. The encoded protein is CASSQQSTGSYEQYF.

The rearrangement uses TRBV28 and TRBJ1-6; D gene unclear. There are 18 residues in the CDR3. The V end was cut by 6 bases, the J end by 5 bases, with 23 bases between. Per the germline V gene, CDR1 is MDHEN and CDR2 is SYDVKM. CDR3 DNA: TGTGCCAGCAGCCACGAGGTGGCCCGGAGGGATAATAATTCACCCCTCCACTTT. This gives the protein CASSHEVARRDNNSPLHF.

The V call is TRBV6-5, the J call TRBJ2-5; 7 positions agree with TRBD1. The V and J ends lost 4 bases and 0 bases, in that order; junction bases with no gene match: 8. The germline V gene has CDR1 MNHEY and CDR2 SVGAGI. The CDR3 is made up of 16 amino acids. In nucleotides, the CDR3 is TGTGCCAGCAGTTCGCGACAGGGAACGTACCAAGAGACCCAGTACTTC. Its protein is CASSSRQGTYQETQYF.

The chain links TRBV3-1 (or the pseudogene TRBV3-2) to TRBJ2-3; 7 bases map to TRBD1. The CDR3 loop spans 13 amino acids. V shed 4 bases, J shed 7 bases, and the junction held 5 bases outside the gene matches. Germline V lookup: CDR1 LGHDT, CDR2 YNNKEL (reference sequence). The CDR3 spells CASSLGTVHTQYF. CDR3 bases: TGTGCCAGCAGCCTAGGGACAGTGCATACGCAGTATTTT.

V gene TRBV2 combines with J gene TRBJ2-3, with 8 bases identical to TRBD2. CDR3 length equals 15 residues. Trimming at V came to 6 bases and at J to 2 bases, leaving 7 bases not matched to a gene. The V gene's germline CDR1 is SNHLY and CDR2 FYNNEI. CDR3 in DNA: TGTGCCAGCAGGAGCGGGGGCCTTCTCACAGATACGCAGTATTTT. Translated, it gives CASRSGGLLTDTQYF.